The next 14 T cell receptor beta chains were all read from a single sample in a study of quantifying T cell responses using KT2 cells. Overall study context: Reverse transcription used primers in the TCR alpha and beta constant regions.

The cDNA 3' end received a ligated oligonucleotide with a UMI. An equimolar mix of RC1.1 and RC1.2 primed the beta chain across TRBC1 and TRBC2. Via MiXCR, TCRdb re-called the UMI-ligation and nested PCR reads, giving one row per CDR3 protein. Among 39,000 or so distinct CDR3 sequences, approximately 15% were seen once, and the ten largest hold less than 50%. Sequencing was performed on PBMCs spiked with cells of the T cell clone KT2. Receptor source: a human donor.

This clonotype was observed a handful of times. This CDR3 reads CASSTRTSVGNTDTQYF. CDR3 sequence (DNA): TGTGCCAGTAGTACAAGGACTAGTGTGGGTAACACAGATACGCAGTATTTT. The gene calls are TRBV19 and TRBJ2-3, with 7 positions matching TRBD2. This CDR3 comprises 17 residues. The germline V gene encodes CDR1 LNHDA and CDR2 SQIVND (reference sequence). The trim removed 4 bases at V and 2 bases at J, leaving 12 bases unmatched. Together with reference TRBV19 and TRBJ2-3, the CDR3 gives the full variable domain: DGGITQSPKYLFRKEGQNVTLSCEQNLNHDAMYWYRQDPGQGLRLIYYSQIVNDFQKGDIAEGYSVSREKKESFPLTVTSAQKNPTAFYLCASSTRTSVGNTDTQYFGPGTRLTVL.

This clonotype was counted between two and nine times. The chain has TRBV29-1 and TRBJ1-1, with 7 bases aligning to TRBD1. Trimming at V came to 5 bases and at J to 0 bases, leaving 3 bases not matched to a gene. The CDR3 sequence is 13 residues long. Germline-derived CDR1 and CDR2 are SQVTM and ANQGSEA. CDR3 loop: CSVHRGVNTEAFF. The CDR3 DNA follows: TGCAGCGTTCACAGGGGCGTGAACACTGAAGCTTTCTTT. Based on the CDR3 plus reference TRBV29-1 and TRBJ1-1, the full variable domain is SAVISQKPSRDICQRGTSLTIQCQVDSQVTMMFWYRQQPGQSLTLIATANQGSEATYESGFVIDKFPISRPNLTFSTLTVSNMSPEDSSIYLCSVHRGVNTEAFFGQGTRLTVV.

V usage is TRBV12-3 or TRBV12-4 and J usage is TRBJ1-2, with D perhaps matching TRBD1 (5 bases). The CDR3 length is 13 residues. The V and J ends lost 8 bases and 4 bases respectively, with 14 bases between them. CDR3 sequence: CASSKTDRYGYTF. CDR3 DNA sequence: TGTGCCAGCTCCAAGACAGACCGCTATGGCTACACCTTC.

J is TRBJ1-1 and V is TRBV3-1; TRBD1 matches 7 bases. The J segment lost 6 bases and the V segment lost 3 bases, leaving 7 bases of the junction unmatched. This CDR3 spans 14 amino acids. CDR1 is LGHDT and CDR2 is YNNKEL in the germline V gene (reference sequence). The CDR3 DNA sequence: TGTGCCAGCAGCCATGGGGACAGCTACGCTGAAGCTTTCTTT. It codes for CASSHGDSYAEAFF.

This chain uses TRBV5-4 with TRBJ2-3; tentatively, D is TRBD1 (6 bases). From germline, CDR1 is SGHNT and CDR2 YYREEE (reference sequence). Trimming took 3 bases from V and 0 from J, leaving 8 bases between them. This CDR3 is 14 amino acids long. The chain's CDR3 is CASSSGQSTDTQYF. CDR3 bases: TGTGCCAGCAGCTCCGGACAGAGCACAGATACGCAGTATTTT.

This clonotype was found a few times. The chain recombines TRBV4-1 with TRBJ2-2; 11 nucleotides agree with TRBD1. Germline assignment: CDR1 MGHRA and CDR2 YSYEKL. Trimming removed 6 bases from V and 6 bases from J; junction bases left unmatched: 3. The CDR3 totals 14 residues. CDR3 bases: TGCGCCAGCAGGCGGACAGGGGGCCCCGGGGAGCTGTTTTTT. Residues: CASRRTGGPGELFF.

This chain uses TRBV18 with TRBJ1-2, with D unresolved. The germline V gene encodes CDR1 KGHSH and CDR2 LQKENI. V lost 5 bases, J lost 6 bases, and 7 bases lay in between. There are 11 residues in the CDR3. The CDR3 DNA follows: TGTGCCAGCTCAGAGTTGGATGGCTACACCTTC. Its protein is CASSELDGYTF.

The V call is TRBV15, the J call TRBJ1-5; 8 bases align to TRBD1. Losses at the gene ends were 0 bases for V and 7 bases for J; bases not matched to a gene: 5. There are 15 residues in the CDR3. CDR1 and CDR2 from the germline V gene are LNHNV and YYDKDF (reference sequence). The CDR3 DNA follows: TGTGCCACCAGCAGAGATTCAGGGGGCCGGCAGCCCCAGCATTTT. Protein product: CATSRDSGGRQPQHF. Supplemented by reference TRBV15 and TRBJ1-5, the full variable domain reads DAMVIQNPRYQVTQFGKPVTLSCSQTLNHNVMYWYQQKSSQAPKLLFHYYDKDFNNEADTPDNFQSRRPNTSFCFLDIRSPGLGDTAMYLCATSRDSGGRQPQHFGDGTRLSIL.

The CDR3 region is CASSRALEQYF. In DNA form, the CDR3 reads TGTGCCAGCAGCCGGGCGCTCGAGCAGTACTTC. The chain employs TRBV28 and TRBJ2-7, with D unresolved. CDR1 is MDHEN and CDR2 is SYDVKM in the germline V gene. V shed 6 bases and J shed 6 bases, with 9 bases lying between them. CDR3 size: 11 residues.

This rearrangement joins TRBV10-3 to TRBJ2-7; possible D gene TRBD2, 5 bases. V was trimmed by 2 bases and J by 4 bases, leaving 15 bases between them. The CDR3 consists of 15 residues. Germline values: CDR1 ENHRY, CDR2 SYGVKD. The CDR3 region is CAISEVEGVGYEQYF. The CDR3 DNA sequence: TGTGCCATCAGTGAGGTAGAGGGAGTCGGATACGAGCAGTACTTC.

The table lists this clonotype with many counts. The V gene is TRBV5-6, the J gene TRBJ2-3; TRBD2 is a possible D gene (5 bases). There are 16 residues in the CDR3. The V end lost 4 bases, the J end lost 2 bases, and 17 bases lay between the germline ends. Germline V gene data show CDR1 as SGHDT and CDR2 as YYEEEE. CDR3 DNA: TGTGCCAGCAGCCAAAGCTGGAGAGGGAACACAGATACGCAGTATTTT. This gives the protein CASSQSWRGNTDTQYF.

This clonotype showed up just a few times. V gene TRBV6-4 combines with J gene TRBJ2-5; D is ambiguous. Germline V gene lookup returns CDR1 MRHNA and CDR2 SNTAGT. The CDR3 has 13 residues. Deletions cut 4 bases from V and 2 bases from J, with 8 bases between. The CDR3 DNA sequence: TGTGCCAGCAGTGTTAATGAACAAGAGACCCAGTACTTC. It translates to CASSVNEQETQYF.

This clonotype was counted only a few times. The genes are TRBV11-3 and TRBJ2-7; TRBD2 matches 7 bases. This CDR3 has 16 residues. Trimming removed 2 bases from V and 2 bases from J; junction bases left unmatched: 9. Germline lookup yields CDR1 SGHNT and CDR2 YENEEA. This chain's CDR3 is CASSLPLRGGTYEQYF. In nucleotides, the CDR3 is TGTGCCAGCAGCTTACCCTTGAGGGGAGGGACCTACGAGCAGTACTTC. The full variable domain, completed using reference TRBV11-3 and TRBJ2-7, is EAGVVQSPRYKIIEKKQPVAFWCNPISGHNTLYWYLQNLGQGPELLIRYENEEAVDDSQLPKDRFSAERLKGVDSTLKIQPAELGDSAVYLCASSLPLRGGTYEQYFGPGTRLTVT.

The chain is built from TRBV6-1 and TRBJ2-5; D gene unclear. This CDR3 spans 15 amino acids. Trimming removed 1 base from V and 5 bases from J, with 14 bases in between. Germline V gives CDR1 MNHNS, CDR2 SASEGT. CDR3 region: CASSEGLGFGETQYF. The CDR3 DNA reads TGTGCCAGCAGTGAAGGTCTAGGGTTCGGGGAGACCCAGTACTTC.